One sample yielded the 29 T cell receptor beta chains listed below, sequenced in a study of cytomegalovirus exposure and HLA in healthy donors. PCR employed 60 Vbeta and 13 Jbeta primers. TCRdb keeps only in-frame clones here, not all; method: immunoSEQ multiplex PCR. The table lists about 130,000 clones, approximately 81% of them singletons. The sequenced material came from PBMCs. These receptors were collected from a male donor in good health and CMV-seronegative.

The table lists this clone with a few counts. Sequence at one end of the junction differs from germline and may be a read error. The genes are TRBV7-7 and TRBJ1-2; D call uncertain. The CDR3 has 13 amino acids. Germline V gives CDR1 SSHAT, CDR2 FNYEAQ (reference sequence). The CDR3: CASSFLGDYGYTF. CDR3 DNA: TGTGCTAGCAGCTTTCTAGGCGACTATGGCTACACCTTC.

The chain combines TRBV5-5 with TRBJ1-1; a weak D match, TRBD1 (6 bases). Trimming took 4 bases from V and 4 from J, leaving 11 bases between them. Per the germline V gene, CDR1 is SGHKS and CDR2 is YYEKEE (reference sequence). The CDR3 covers 13 residues. Here the CDR3 DNA reads TGTGCCAGCAGCCCCTCAGGGGCCACTGAAGCTTTCTTT. Encoded protein: CASSPSGATEAFF.

The genes are TRBV6-5 and TRBJ1-1; D remains ambiguous. CDR1 is MNHEY, CDR2 SVGAGI, per germline. CDR3 size: 15 residues. V was trimmed by 7 bases and J by 0 bases, leaving 15 bases between them. The CDR3 bases are TGTGCCAGCACTCCCCGGGAGGAGATGAACACTGAAGCTTTCTTT. This gives the protein CASTPREEMNTEAFF.

This clone was observed a handful of times. This chain uses TRBV29-1 with TRBJ2-2; TRBD1 aligns across 9 bases. The CDR3 has 14 residues. Germline CDR1 SQVTM, CDR2 ANQGSEA. J was trimmed by 6 bases and V by 6 bases; bases with no gene match: 8. The CDR3 coding sequence is TGCAGCGTACCGGGACAGGGAGGCCCCGGGGAGCTGTTTTTT. Protein sequence: CSVPGQGGPGELFF.

This rearrangement joins TRBV27 to TRBJ2-3, with D unclear. Germline CDR1 and CDR2: MNHEY and SMNVEV (reference sequence). The CDR3 totals 13 residues. The CDR3 loop reads CARPRVSTDTQYF. DNA of the CDR3: TGTGCACGGCCCCGGGTTAGCACAGATACGCAGTATTTT.

This clone has just a few counts. The V call is TRBV19, the J call TRBJ1-4, with 8 bases lining up with TRBD1. The CDR3 contains 14 residues. Germline trimming cut 9 bases from V and 8 bases from J; bases unmatched to any gene: 11. Germline V gives CDR1 LNHDA, CDR2 SQIVND (reference sequence). CDR3 coding DNA: TGTGCCAGCACTCTTTTCGCAGGGGGCGAAAAACTGTTTTTT. This gives the protein CASTLFAGGEKLFF.

This clone has a handful of counts. V usage is TRBV6-1 and J usage is TRBJ2-5, with D possibly TRBD1 on 5 matching bases. Per the germline V gene, CDR1 is MNHNS and CDR2 is SASEGT. The CDR3 totals 15 residues. V dropped 2 bases and J dropped 0 bases, with 10 bases sitting between them. CDR3 in DNA: TGTGCCAGCAGTGAAACCCCAGGGAACCAAGAGACCCAGTACTTC. It is translated as CASSETPGNQETQYF.

The rearrangement links TRBV27 to TRBJ2-1, with D hard to call. Trimming took off 3 bases at V and 5 bases at J, with 14 bases between the two ends. This CDR3 comprises 15 residues. From germline, CDR1 is MNHEY and CDR2 SMNVEV (reference sequence). The CDR3 DNA sequence: TGTGCCAGCAGTTTTGCGCGGAATTACAACAATGAGCAGTTCTTC. Translation: CASSFARNYNNEQFF.

This chain joins TRBV18 and TRBJ2-3; TRBD1 matches at 7 bases. V was clipped by 0 bases and J by 1 base; unmatched bases: 7. Per the germline V gene, CDR1 is KGHSH and CDR2 is LQKENI. CDR3 length: 17 amino acids. The CDR3 protein is CASSPPKGGLGTDTQYF. In nucleotides, the CDR3 is TGTGCCAGCTCACCACCAAAAGGGGGCCTTGGCACAGATACGCAGTATTTT.

This rearrangement joins TRBV6-4 to TRBJ2-3, with D maybe TRBD1 (7 bases). With 3 bases removed from V and 5 bases from J, the gap between germline ends came to 9 bases. The CDR3 totals 13 residues. Germline V gives CDR1 MRHNA, CDR2 SNTAGT. The DNA of the CDR3 is TGTGCCAGCAGTGATCAGGGGGGAGATACGCAGTATTTT. This translates into CASSDQGGDTQYF.

The chain employs TRBV4-1 and TRBJ2-1; D not certain. The CDR3 contains 13 residues. Trimming removed 3 bases from V and 4 bases from J, with 7 bases in between. Germline V gene sequence: CDR1 MGHRA, CDR2 YSYEKL. For the CDR3, the DNA is TGCGCCAGCAGCCACTTCCTATACAATGAGCAGTTCTTC. Its protein product is CASSHFLYNEQFF.

This clone was seen only a few times. The chain carries TRBV5-8 and TRBJ2-7, with 8 bases lining up with TRBD1. Losses at the gene ends were 9 bases for V and 3 bases for J; bases not matched to a gene: 11. In germline, CDR1 is SGHTS, CDR2 YDEGEE. The CDR3 runs 14 residues. The CDR3 spells CANSRQGKVYEQYF. The CDR3 nucleotides read TGTGCCAACTCCCGACAGGGGAAAGTCTACGAGCAGTACTTC.

The chain has TRBV5-4 and TRBJ2-3, with 8 bases aligning to TRBD1. Germline lookup yields CDR1 SGHNT and CDR2 YYREEE (reference sequence). Unmatched junction bases numbered 6, after V lost 4 bases and J lost 5 bases. CDR3 length equals 14 residues. The CDR3 region is CASSHGQGQDTQYF. Written as DNA, the CDR3 is TGTGCCAGCAGCCACGGACAGGGACAAGATACGCAGTATTTT.

The chain carries TRBV6-1 and TRBJ1-1, with 8 bases fitting TRBD1. Germline-derived CDR1 and CDR2 are MNHNS and SASEGT. The CDR3 covers 13 residues. J gave up 4 bases and V 6 bases, and 4 bases lay outside the gene matches. As DNA, the CDR3 is TGTGCCAGCAGGGACAGGGCGGCCACTGAAGCTTTCTTT. This sequence encodes CASRDRAATEAFF.

This sequence joins TRBV15 and TRBJ1-2; 7 nucleotides align to TRBD1. There are 15 residues in the CDR3. Looked up from germline, CDR1 is LNHNV and CDR2 is YYDKDF (reference sequence). The J segment lost 3 bases and the V segment lost 0 bases, leaving 4 bases of the junction unmatched. The CDR3 DNA reads as TGTGCCACCAGCAGAGATCGGCAGGGGGACTATGGCTACACCTTC. Translating gives CATSRDRQGDYGYTF.

The gene calls are TRBV15 and TRBJ2-4; 9 nucleotides line up with TRBD2. CDR3 length: 15 amino acids. The V gene end was trimmed by 0 bases and the J gene end by 7 bases; junction bases not matched to a gene: 4. From germline, CDR1 is LNHNV and CDR2 YYDKDF (reference sequence). The chain's CDR3 is CATSREGAGGNIQYF. CDR3 coding DNA: TGTGCCACCAGCAGAGAGGGGGCGGGGGGGAACATTCAGTACTTC.

The chain joins TRBV7-8 to TRBJ1-2; 7 bases match TRBD1. Trimming cost V 3 bases and J 0 bases; bases outside gene matches: 4. CDR1 and CDR2 (germline): SGHVS, FQNEAQ. The CDR3 loop spans 15 amino acids. The CDR3 bases are TGTGCCAGCAGCTTTGGGACAGATGCTAACTATGGCTACACCTTC. Translating gives CASSFGTDANYGYTF.

The chain carries TRBV7-8 and TRBJ1-5; D remains unclear. Trimming removed 7 bases from V and 3 bases from J, with 10 bases in between. Germline V lookup: CDR1 SGHVS, CDR2 FQNEAQ. CDR3 length: 13 residues. The CDR3 DNA is TGTGCCAGCACCGCGGGAGACAATCAGCCCCAGCATTTT. This gives the protein CASTAGDNQPQHF.

The V gene is TRBV2, the J gene TRBJ2-7; D gene ambiguous. The CDR3 sequence is 13 residues long. From germline, CDR1 is SNHLY and CDR2 FYNNEI. V was cut by 4 bases and J by 1 base, with 8 bases left in between. The CDR3 nucleotides are TGTGCCAGCAGTGGCGCGGAATCCTACGAGCAGTACTTC. This translates into CASSGAESYEQYF.

The genes are TRBV30 and TRBJ2-7; TRBD2 matches 10 bases. CDR1 is GTSNPN, CDR2 SVGIG, per germline (reference sequence). This CDR3 spans 16 amino acids. V gave up 0 bases and J gave up 5 bases; unmatched junction bases: 10. The CDR3 nucleotides are TGTGCCTGGAGTGTACGGAGTAGCGGGAGGTCCAACGAGCAGTACTTC. Translation: CAWSVRSSGRSNEQYF.

The chain is built from TRBV28 and TRBJ1-1; perhaps TRBD1 as D (5 bases). V gave up 6 bases and J gave up 7 bases, with 18 bases separating them. The CDR3 spans 14 residues. Germline V gene lookup returns CDR1 MDHEN and CDR2 SYDVKM. CDR3 sequence reads: CASRVSGNHNEAFF. The CDR3 DNA reads as TGTGCCAGCAGGGTATCAGGGAATCATAATGAAGCTTTCTTT.

This clone came up a few times. V is TRBV5-1 and J is TRBJ1-4, with a tentative D call TRBD1 (5 bases). Germline V lookup: CDR1 SGHRS, CDR2 YFSETQ. V shed 1 base and J shed 7 bases, with 11 bases lying between them. CDR3 length equals 14 residues. The CDR3 DNA is TGCGCCAGCAGCTTGTACGGGGGGGTTGAAAAACTGTTTTTT. Its protein is CASSLYGGVEKLFF.

CDR3 region: CASSGFSGRPLNEQFF. DNA of the CDR3: TGTGCCAGCAGTGGCTTTAGCGGGAGGCCCCTAAATGAGCAGTTCTTC. The chain carries TRBV6-4 and TRBJ2-1; 10 nucleotides align to TRBD2. The germline gives CDR1 MRHNA, CDR2 SNTAGT. Trimming removed 4 bases from V and 7 bases from J; junction bases left unmatched: 10. The CDR3 totals 16 residues.

The chain has TRBV4-3 and TRBJ2-5; D not resolved. V dropped 0 bases and J dropped 5 bases, with 13 bases sitting between them. This CDR3 has 15 amino acids. Per germline, CDR1 LGHNA and CDR2 YSLEER. This CDR3 reads CASSQEPHPRETQYF. The CDR3 DNA reads TGCGCCAGCAGCCAAGAACCCCACCCCCGGGAGACCCAGTACTTC.

The genes are TRBV5-6 and TRBJ2-5, with D possibly being TRBD2 (5 bases). The V gene lost 1 base and the J gene lost 4 bases, with 14 bases spanning the gap. CDR1 is SGHDT and CDR2 is YYEEEE in the germline V gene. The CDR3 extends over 15 amino acids. The CDR3, as DNA: TGTGCCAGCAGCTTGAAGTCCCCGGGAAGAGAGACCCAGTACTTC. This encodes CASSLKSPGRETQYF. The entire variable domain, with the rest obtained from reference TRBV5-6 and TRBJ2-5, is as follows: DAGVTQSPTHLIKTRGQQVTLRCSPKSGHDTVSWYQQALGQGPQFIFQYYEEEERQRGNFPDRFSGHQFPNYSSELNVNALLLGDSALYLCASSLKSPGRETQYFGPGTRLLVL.

This clone was observed a handful of times. V is TRBV11-3 and J is TRBJ2-5; D is undetermined. The germline CDR1 and CDR2 sequences are SGHNT and YENEEA. The V end was cut by 2 bases, the J end by 5 bases, with 9 bases between. The CDR3 is 13 amino acids. The CDR3 nucleotides read TGTGCCAGCAGCTTAAACGGTTGGGAGACCCAGTACTTC. Amino acid sequence: CASSLNGWETQYF.

This clone was seen only once. The V gene is TRBV30, the J gene TRBJ2-2, with a tentative D call TRBD2 (5 bases). The V end lost 0 bases, the J end lost 5 bases, and 7 bases lay between the germline ends. Germline-derived CDR1 and CDR2 are GTSNPN and SVGIG (reference sequence). This CDR3 has 13 amino acids. Here the CDR3 DNA reads TGTGCCTGGAGTGTATCGGGGACCGGGGAGCTGTTTTTT. Protein sequence: CAWSVSGTGELFF.

The chain is built from TRBV5-8 and TRBJ1-5; 8 positions match TRBD1. The J segment lost 2 bases and the V segment lost 7 bases, leaving 5 bases of the junction unmatched. The germline V gene has CDR1 SGHTS and CDR2 YDEGEE. There are 14 residues in the CDR3. The CDR3 nucleotides are TGTGCCAGCGGCAGGGGGCTAGGCAATCAGCCCCAGCATTTT. Translating gives CASGRGLGNQPQHF. Full variable domain (remainder filled in from reference TRBV5-8 and TRBJ1-5): EAGVTQSPTHLIKTRGQQATLRCSPISGHTSVYWYQQALGLGLQFLLWYDEGEERNRGNFPPRFSGRQFPNYSSELNVNALELEDSALYLCASGRGLGNQPQHFGDGTRLSIL.

CDR3 region: CAVSRGGAYGYTF. In DNA form, the CDR3 reads TGTGCCGTTTCTCGGGGGGGGGCCTATGGCTACACCTTC. V and J are TRBV10-3 and TRBJ1-2; D possibly corresponds to TRBD1 (6 bases). Germline V CDR1 and CDR2: ENHRY, SYGVKD. This CDR3 is 13 amino acids long. Trimming took 11 bases from V and 4 from J, leaving 17 bases between them.